This is a list of T cell receptor beta chains from one sample in a study of T cell clonotyping in hematopoietic cell transplantation. Data came from immunoSEQ multiplex PCR; TCRdb stores just in-frame clones and leaves some out. The data hold tens of thousands of clones, with 85% to 95% observed a single time. Sequences were derived from peripheral blood mononuclear cells, sampled before stem cell transplant. These receptors all come from a man aged 35-49 years with chronic myeloid leukemia. Some clones in this sample may be carry-over from other donors' samples. The CDR3 runs from the conserved cysteine through the conserved F or W. Fields, in order: D gene, J gene, V gene, CDR3 protein, CDR3 DNA. A D gene is named only where the DNA matches it firmly.

D: NA
J: TRBJ1-1
V: TRBV5-5
CDR3: CASSTQANTEAFF
DNA: TGTGCCAGCAGCACTCAGGCGAACACTGAAGCTTTCTTT

D: NA
J: TRBJ2-2
V: TRBV29-1
CDR3: CSVLPGTLNTGELFF
DNA: TGCAGCGTTCTTCCCGGGACCCTGAACACCGGGGAGCTGTTTTTT

D: TRBD1
J: TRBJ1-2
V: TRBV7-2
CDR3: CASSSGGTARGYTF
DNA: TGTGCCAGCAGCTCGGGAGGGACAGCGCGTGGCTACACCTTC

D: NA
J: TRBJ2-7
V: TRBV11-2
CDR3: CASSLGGTYEQYF
DNA: TGTGCCAGCAGCCTTGGAGGGACCTACGAGCAGTACTTC

D: NA
J: TRBJ1-5
V: TRBV2
CDR3: CASSLNRASNQPQHF
DNA: TGTGCCAGCAGTCTGAACAGGGCAAGCAATCAGCCCCAGCATTTT

D: NA
J: TRBJ2-5
V: TRBV28
CDR3: CASSTPRREYF
DNA: TGTGCCAGCAGCACCCCTAGGCGGGAGTACTTC

D: NA
J: TRBJ2-1
V: TRBV6-4
CDR3: CASPGGTARYNEQFF
DNA: TGTGCCAGCCCAGGGGGGACAGCGAGATACAATGAGCAGTTCTTC

D: TRBD1
J: TRBJ2-5
V: TRBV11-2
CDR3: CASSYNPTGEETQYF
DNA: TGTGCCAGCAGTTATAATCCGACAGGGGAAGAGACCCAGTACTTC

D: NA
J: TRBJ2-7
V: TRBV2
CDR3: CASHATRKGLQSSYEQYF
DNA: TGTGCCAGCCACGCCACTCGTAAAGGGCTACAGAGCTCCTACGAGCAGTACTTC

D: NA
J: TRBJ1-2
V: TRBV30
CDR3: CAWSVRLPTPGYTF
DNA: TGTGCCTGGAGTGTGCGTTTGCCTACCCCCGGCTACACCTTC